The 3 T cell receptor beta chains below all came from one sample that was sequenced in a study of blood T cell repertoires in COVID-19 (dated by TCRdb to about 2020). The method behind the library was the immunoSEQ multiplex PCR assay. TCRdb obtained this table from immuneACCESS and retained in-frame rearrangements with V and J assigned. These tables miss some clones; where compared with another copy, unresolved V genes account for less than half of the shortfall, and the remainder is unexplained. Recorded for this sample are 150,000 to 200,000 clones; roughly 88% of them occurred a single time. The ten largest make up around 7% of the sample. Sequencing used peripheral blood. These receptors all come from a middle-aged woman with COVID-19, enrolled during active disease.

The chain joins TRBV28 to TRBJ2-2; D may be TRBD1 (6 bases). The V gene lost 7 bases and the J gene lost 1 base, with 19 bases spanning the gap. CDR3 length: 17 amino acids. Germline V gene lookup returns CDR1 MDHEN and CDR2 SYDVKM. The CDR3 sequence is CASTSPQGTMNTGELFF. CDR3 in DNA: TGTGCCAGCACTTCCCCCCAGGGGACCATGAACACCGGGGAGCTGTTTTTT. Complete variable domain (other parts from reference TRBV28 and TRBJ2-2): DVKVTQSSRYLVKRTGEKVFLECVQDMDHENMFWYRQDPGLGLRLIYFSYDVKMKEKGDIPEGYSVSREKKERFSLILESASTNQTSMYLCASTSPQGTMNTGELFFGEGSRLTVL.

The gene calls are TRBV6-4 and TRBJ1-3; maybe TRBD1 (5 bases). The germline CDR1 and CDR2 sequences are MRHNA and SNTAGT. Trimming shortened V by 7 bases and J by 0 bases, and 13 bases separated the two germline ends. This CDR3 contains 15 residues. Here the CDR3 DNA reads TGTGCCAGCACCCCGACAGCGAGCTCTGGAAACACCATATATTTT. Translating it yields CASTPTASSGNTIYF.

This clone was picked up a small number of times. V usage is TRBV5-5 and J usage is TRBJ1-5; 10 bases are shared with TRBD1. Germline trimming cut 1 base from V and 4 bases from J; bases unmatched to any gene: 2. The CDR3 runs 15 residues. Germline CDR1 is SGHKS and CDR2 is YYEKEE (reference sequence). The CDR3 nucleotides read TGTGCCAGCAGCTTGTGGACAGGGGGAAATCAGCCCCAGCATTTT. Translation gives CASSLWTGGNQPQHF.